This TCR beta chain was sequenced in a study of control samples from healthy donors and cancer patients. The assay was immunoSEQ multiplex PCR, and TCRdb's table has in-frame clones only and misses some. Among roughly 120,000 clones listed, about 92% were seen once. With V trimmed by 7 bases and J by 4 bases, 3 bases remained unmatched. Germline assignment: CDR1 MNHNY and CDR2 SVGAGI (reference sequence). This CDR3 spans 14 amino acids. The source material was PBMCs. The chain joins TRBV6-6 to TRBJ2-3, with 12 nucleotides matching TRBD2. This TCR came from a man between 45 and 60 years old with head and neck cancer. In nucleotides, the CDR3 is TGTGCCAGCATCTCTAGCGGGGGGGCAGATACGCAGTATTTT. The encoded protein is CASISSGGADTQYF.